The T cell receptor (beta chain) under discussion was sequenced for a study of response to subunit inactivated influenza vaccine. Study-level points and caveats: The study's authors posited that every seasonal influenza vaccination enlists few new T cells.

This CDR3 comprises 18 residues. V shed 0 bases, J shed 4 bases, and the junction held 9 bases outside the gene matches. Germline assignment: CDR1 WSHSY and CDR2 SAAADI. TCRdb called the RT-PCR reads again in MiXCR, with one record for every CDR3 protein. The table includes under 950,000 distinct CDR3 sequences, about 20% detected once. Comment on this clonotype: Its antigen is still unknown.

The TCR sequence derives from a man in his fifties or sixties who received an inactivated influenza vaccine. The chain carries TRBV10-2 and TRBJ2-3; 11 bases fit TRBD2. Specimen: PBMCs from blood, collected 5 days after vaccination. The CDR3 spells CASSESVASGGLADTQYF. The DNA for the CDR3 is TGCGCCAGCAGTGAGTCGGTGGCTAGCGGGGGGCTGGCAGATACGCAGTATTTT.